This T cell receptor beta chain was identified in a study of glioma-infiltrating T cells after dendritic cell vaccination. Study-level background: Patients had newly diagnosed or recurrent glioblastoma and received dendritic cell vaccines. Patients received three intradermal dendritic cell vaccine injections at biweekly intervals.

V shed 6 bases, J shed 10 bases, and the junction held 7 bases outside the gene matches. Germline V CDR1 and CDR2: MNHNS, SASEGT. The CDR3 loop spans 15 amino acids. Measured with immunoSEQ multiplex PCR; TCRdb has only the in-frame clones, and not every one. The sample has tens of thousands of clones, over 75% seen once. This specimen consisted of blood, obtained before dendritic cell vaccination. This receptor was identified in a human donor with glioblastoma. The V and J genes are TRBV6-1 and TRBJ2-1; the match to TRBD2 covers 15 bases. In DNA, the CDR3 is TGTGCCAGCAGCACCGGACTAGCGGGAGGGCAAGAGCAGTTCTTC. Translated: CASSTGLAGGQEQFF.